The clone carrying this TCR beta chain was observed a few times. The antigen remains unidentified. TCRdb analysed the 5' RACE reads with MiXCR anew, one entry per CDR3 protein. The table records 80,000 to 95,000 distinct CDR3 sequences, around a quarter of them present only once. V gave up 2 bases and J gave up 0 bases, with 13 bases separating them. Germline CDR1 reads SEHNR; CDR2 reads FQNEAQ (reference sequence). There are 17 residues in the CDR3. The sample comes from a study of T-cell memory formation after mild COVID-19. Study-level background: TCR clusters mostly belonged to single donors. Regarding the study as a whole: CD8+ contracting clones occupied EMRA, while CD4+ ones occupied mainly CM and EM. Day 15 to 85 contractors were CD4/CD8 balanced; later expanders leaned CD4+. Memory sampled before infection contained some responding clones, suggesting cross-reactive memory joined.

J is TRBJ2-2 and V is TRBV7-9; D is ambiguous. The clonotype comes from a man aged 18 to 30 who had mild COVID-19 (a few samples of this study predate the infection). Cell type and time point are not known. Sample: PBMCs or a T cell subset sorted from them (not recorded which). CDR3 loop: CASSLRAVLPNTGELFF. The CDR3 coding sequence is TGTGCCAGCAGCTTAAGGGCCGTCCTTCCGAACACCGGGGAGCTGTTTTTT.